This entry concerns a single TCR beta chain. The antigen is undetermined. An end of the junction does not agree with germline; a read error may underlie this. These data are taken from a study of tumor and adjacent non-tumor tissue in lung cancer. Study as a whole: Approximately 4.2 million productive TCRbeta reads were obtained per sample on average.

TCRbeta libraries were built with three rounds of nested PCR, modified from ARM-PCR. TCRdb fed the multiplex PCR reads into MiXCR, producing one record per CDR3 protein. The profile covers 80,000 to 100,000 distinct CDR3 sequences, with 80% appearing a single time and about 30% taken by the ten largest. The template was RNA from unsorted bulk tissue. Distant lung tissue was collected more than 3 cm away from the tumor edge. Study-level findings and limits: Tumor repertoires had a smaller top 100 clone share than normal lung. Compared with tumor, normal lung showed significantly lower TCR diversity.

Sequencing input: distant non-tumor lung tissue. The TCR comes from a man aged 60 to 69 with small cell lung cancer.

The CDR3 reads CASIPGQGAFETQYF. In DNA form, the CDR3 reads TGCGCTAGTATACCCGGACAGGGGGCTTTTGAGACCCAGTACTTC. The rearrangement uses TRBV6-6 and TRBJ2-5; 11 bases match TRBD1. The CDR3 contains 15 residues. CDR1 is MNHNY and CDR2 is SVGAGI in the germline V gene (reference sequence).